Below are 17 T cell receptor beta chains sequenced from a single sample in a study of blood T cell repertoires in COVID-19. TCRdb's copy holds only in-frame clones and misses some; the assay was immunoSEQ multiplex PCR. This sample has 450,000 to 500,000 clones; 75% to 90% occur once, and the top ten carry under 0.85%. Sequenced sample: PBMCs or T cells enriched from blood (not recorded which). The receptors stem from a woman younger than 30 who had recovered from COVID-19.

A single count supports this clone. In nucleotides, the CDR3 is TGTGCCTGGACCACGGGACAGGGGATGACTGAAGCTTTCTTT. Translating gives CAWTTGQGMTEAFF. The chain links TRBV30 to TRBJ1-1, with 10 bases identical to TRBD1. The trim removed 4 bases at V and 5 bases at J, leaving 7 bases unmatched. The CDR3 length is 14 residues. Germline CDR1 reads GTSNPN; CDR2 reads SVGIG (reference sequence).

The chain uses TRBV28 and TRBJ1-4; no clear D gene. In germline, CDR1 is MDHEN, CDR2 SYDVKM. Trimming took 3 bases from V and 7 from J, leaving 30 bases between them. The CDR3 is made up of 20 amino acids. The CDR3: CASSFYVSSGGVRVSEKLFF. The CDR3 DNA is TGTGCCAGCAGTTTTTACGTTTCGTCGGGCGGGGTGAGGGTCTCTGAAAAACTGTTTTTT.

CDR3 region: CASSFDRARTEAFF. The CDR3 nucleotides read TGTGCCAGCAGCTTTGACAGGGCCCGTACTGAAGCTTTCTTT. This chain links TRBV5-8 with TRBJ1-1; 7 bases line up with TRBD1. Trimming removed 2 bases from V and 5 bases from J; junction bases left unmatched: 6. This CDR3 spans 14 amino acids. Per the germline V gene, CDR1 is SGHTS and CDR2 is YDEGEE. The full variable domain, in which reference TRBV5-8 and TRBJ1-1 provide the parts outside the CDR3, is EAGVTQSPTHLIKTRGQQATLRCSPISGHTSVYWYQQALGLGLQFLLWYDEGEERNRGNFPPRFSGRQFPNYSSELNVNALELEDSALYLCASSFDRARTEAFFGQGTRLTVV.

This chain joins TRBV10-1 and TRBJ1-5; D gene uncertain. Per germline, CDR1 WNHNN and CDR2 SYGVQD (reference sequence). The length of the CDR3 is 13 residues. With 5 bases removed from V and 9 bases from J, the gap between germline ends came to 14 bases. Here the CDR3 reads CASSPDTTGPQHF. The DNA for the CDR3 is TGCGCCAGCAGTCCCGACACAACCGGGCCCCAGCATTTT.

The CDR3 sequence: CASSRVQGNTEAFF. DNA of the CDR3: TGCGCCAGCAGCCGCGTACAGGGGAATACTGAAGCTTTCTTT. This chain uses TRBV4-1 with TRBJ1-1; 7 nucleotides match TRBD1. V shed 4 bases and J 5 bases; nucleotides not matched to a gene: 7. CDR1 and CDR2 from the germline V gene are MGHRA and YSYEKL. CDR3 length equals 14 residues.

The chain uses TRBV7-9 and TRBJ2-5, with 7 positions matching TRBD1. V lost 5 bases to trimming and J lost 2 bases; unmatched junction nucleotides: 14. The CDR3 consists of 17 residues. Germline V gene sequence: CDR1 SEHNR, CDR2 FQNEAQ (reference sequence). The CDR3 nucleotides read TGTGCCAGCAGCGCGCCAGGGCAGGGGGAGTCACAAGAGACCCAGTACTTC. This gives the protein CASSAPGQGESQETQYF.

This clone was detected once. The V gene is TRBV28, the J gene TRBJ1-2; 7 bases map to TRBD1. The CDR3 has 13 residues. Per germline, CDR1 MDHEN and CDR2 SYDVKM. V lost 4 bases to trimming and J lost 8 bases; unmatched junction nucleotides: 7. This chain's CDR3 is CASSSETGEGYTF. The CDR3 DNA is TGTGCCAGCAGTTCAGAAACAGGGGAAGGCTACACCTTC.

This chain links TRBV27 with TRBJ2-1; the D gene is possibly TRBD2 (6 bases). The V end lost 5 bases, the J end lost 4 bases, and 9 bases lay between the germline ends. The germline V gene has CDR1 MNHEY and CDR2 SMNVEV (reference sequence). This CDR3 spans 13 amino acids. CDR3 amino acids: CASSTRGYNEQFF. The CDR3 nucleotides read TGTGCCAGCAGTACCCGGGGGTACAATGAGCAGTTCTTC.

For the CDR3, the DNA is TGTGCCAGCAGTCGGCAGGGGGCGAATCAGCCCCAGCATTTT. Its translation: CASSRQGANQPQHF. This sequence joins TRBV6-5 and TRBJ1-5, with TRBD1 matching 8 bases. CDR3 length: 14 residues. V dropped 5 bases and J dropped 4; count of bases not matched to a gene: 4. CDR1 is MNHEY and CDR2 is SVGAGI in the germline V gene.

V usage is TRBV27 and J usage is TRBJ2-3; 7 bases are a match to TRBD2. The CDR3 length is 13 residues. The junction had 8 bases not matched to a gene; V was cut back by 10 bases and J by 4 bases. Per the germline V gene, CDR1 is MNHEY and CDR2 is SMNVEV (reference sequence). The CDR3 coding sequence is TGTGCCACCACGAGCGGGGACGCAGATACGCAGTATTTT. Protein: CATTSGDADTQYF.

The chain joins TRBV4-1 to TRBJ1-2; D may be TRBD1 (5 bases). Germline-derived CDR1 and CDR2 are MGHRA and YSYEKL. The length of the CDR3 is 16 residues. Trimming left V 1 base short and J 4 bases short, with 16 bases between. The CDR3 DNA sequence: TGCGCCAGCAGCCAAGGGGCAGGGCAGACCCTCTATGGCTACACCTTC. This encodes CASSQGAGQTLYGYTF.

V usage is TRBV29-1 and J usage is TRBJ2-7, with 10 nucleotides matching TRBD1. CDR3 size: 11 residues. Germline V gene data show CDR1 as SQVTM and CDR2 as ANQGSEA. V lost 6 bases, J lost 5 bases, and 1 base stayed unmatched. CDR3 in DNA: TGCAGCGTAGGGACAGGGGACGAGCAGTACTTC. Residues: CSVGTGDEQYF.

The CDR3 loop is CATRQASSNQPQHF. The DNA of the CDR3 is TGTGCCACCCGACAGGCCTCTAGCAATCAGCCCCAGCATTTT. This rearrangement joins TRBV19 to TRBJ1-5; maybe TRBD1 (6 bases). V was clipped by 10 bases and J by 0 bases, with 13 bases between them. The CDR3 contains 14 residues. The V gene's germline CDR1 is LNHDA and CDR2 SQIVND (reference sequence).

V usage is TRBV19 and J usage is TRBJ1-3, with D tentatively TRBD1 (5 bases). Germline V gene lookup returns CDR1 LNHDA and CDR2 SQIVND (reference sequence). The length of the CDR3 is 15 residues. V lost 4 bases and J 2 bases, leaving 12 bases between the germline ends. The CDR3 nucleotides read TGTGCCAGTAGTACGGTCCAGGGTCCTGGAAACACCATATATTTT. This codes for CASSTVQGPGNTIYF.

The chain joins TRBV7-9 to TRBJ2-1; 12 bases align to TRBD2. Germline CDR1 reads SEHNR; CDR2 reads FQNEAQ (reference sequence). The CDR3 is 16 residues long. V was clipped by 5 bases and J by 7 bases; unmatched bases: 9. CDR3 protein: CASSPRRLAGANEQFF. The CDR3 DNA reads as TGTGCCAGCAGCCCTAGGCGACTAGCGGGGGCTAATGAGCAGTTCTTC.

The CDR3 bases are TGTGCCAGCAGCCAAGACAGTAACACCGGGGAGCTGTTTTTT. Its protein product is CASSQDSNTGELFF. This sequence joins TRBV3-1 (or the pseudogene TRBV3-2) and TRBJ2-2; no clear D gene. Germline CDR1 reads LGHDT; CDR2 reads YNNKEL (reference sequence). The CDR3 length is 14 residues. Trimming shortened V by 0 bases and J by 2 bases, and 4 bases separated the two germline ends.

This rearrangement joins TRBV11-2 to TRBJ2-2; possibly TRBD2 for D (5 bases). V was pared by 4 bases and J by 2 bases, with 17 bases between. The CDR3 contains 17 residues. The germline V gene encodes CDR1 SGHAT and CDR2 FQNNGV. The CDR3 is CASSSPGRRNNTGELFF. CDR3 bases: TGTGCCAGCAGCTCCCCTGGGCGGAGGAATAACACCGGGGAGCTGTTTTTT.